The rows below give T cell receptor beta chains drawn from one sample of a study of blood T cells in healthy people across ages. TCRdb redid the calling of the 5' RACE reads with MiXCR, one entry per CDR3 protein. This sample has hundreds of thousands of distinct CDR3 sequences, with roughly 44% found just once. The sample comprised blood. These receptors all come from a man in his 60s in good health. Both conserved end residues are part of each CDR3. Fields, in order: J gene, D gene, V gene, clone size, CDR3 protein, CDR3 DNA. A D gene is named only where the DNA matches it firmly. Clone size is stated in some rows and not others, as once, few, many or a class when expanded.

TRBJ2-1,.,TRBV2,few,CASSQTSSYNEQFF,TGTGCCAGCAGCCAGACAAGCTCCTACAATGAGCAGTTCTTC
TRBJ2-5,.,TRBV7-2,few,CASSLVIYGTPAGETQYF,TGTGCCAGCAGCTTGGTAATCTACGGGACACCCGCGGGGGAGACCCAGTACTTC
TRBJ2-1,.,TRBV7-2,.,CASSLAVGDNEQFF,TGTGCCAGCAGCTTAGCGGTGGGGGACAATGAGCAGTTCTTC
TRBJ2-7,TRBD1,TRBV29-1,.,CSVDSGDRGYEQYF,TGCAGCGTTGATAGTGGGGACAGGGGCTACGAGCAGTACTTC
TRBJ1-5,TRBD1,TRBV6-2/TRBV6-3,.,CASSLGQGISQPQHF,TGTGCCAGCAGCCTGGGACAGGGGATAAGTCAGCCCCAGCATTTT
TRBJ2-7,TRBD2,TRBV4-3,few,CASSHSRGSSYEQYF,TGCGCCAGCAGCCACTCGCGGGGGAGCTCCTACGAGCAGTACTTC
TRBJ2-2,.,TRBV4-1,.,CASSHPSGGELFF,TGCGCCAGCAGCCACCCCTCAGGTGGGGAGCTGTTTTTT
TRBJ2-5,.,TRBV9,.,CASSAGGKETQYF,TGTGCCAGCAGCGCAGGGGGGAAAGAGACCCAGTACTTC
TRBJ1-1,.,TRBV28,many,CASSFWGNTEAFF,TGTGCCAGCAGTTTCTGGGGGAACACTGAAGCTTTCTTT
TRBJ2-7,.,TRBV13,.,CASSCAARVPYEQYF,TGTGCCAGCAGCTGCGCAGCGAGAGTCCCTTACGAGCAGTACTTC
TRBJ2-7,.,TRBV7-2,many,CASSLSPQIYEQYF,TGTGCCAGCAGCTTAAGCCCCCAGATATACGAGCAGTACTTC
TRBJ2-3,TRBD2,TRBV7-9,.,CASSSGTSERDTQYF,TGTGCCAGCAGCTCCGGGACTAGCGAAAGAGATACGCAGTATTTT
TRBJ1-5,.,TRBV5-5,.,CASSNGQKDQPQHF,TGTGCCAGCAGCAATGGACAGAAGGATCAGCCCCAGCATTTT
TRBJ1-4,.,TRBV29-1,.,CSASHLEKLFF,TGCAGCGCTAGCCACCTTGAAAAACTGTTTTTT
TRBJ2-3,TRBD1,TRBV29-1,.,CSGDSPSTDTQYF,TGCAGCGGGGACAGCCCTAGCACAGATACGCAGTATTTT
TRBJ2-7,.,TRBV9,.,CASSVGGIDNEQYF,TGTGCCAGCAGCGTGGGGGGTATCGACAATGAGCAGTACTTC
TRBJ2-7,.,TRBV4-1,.,CASSQVLALCEQYF,TGCGCCAGCAGCCAAGTCCTAGCGTTATGCGAGCAGTACTTC
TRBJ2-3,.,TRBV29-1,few,CSAFSGDTQYF,TGCAGCGCCTTTTCGGGTGACACGCAGTATTTT
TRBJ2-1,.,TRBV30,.,CAWSGEGYNEQFF,TGTGCCTGGAGTGGAGAGGGATACAATGAGCAGTTCTTC
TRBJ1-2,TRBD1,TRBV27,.,CASSSDRGSPYGYTF,TGTGCCAGCAGTTCTGACAGGGGATCGCCCTATGGCTACACCTTC
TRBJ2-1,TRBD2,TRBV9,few,CASSALPSGGCEQFF,TGTGCCAGCAGCGCCCTCCCTAGCGGGGGGTGTGAGCAGTTCTTC
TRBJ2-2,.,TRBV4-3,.,CASTPGQAASLGELFF,TGCGCCAGCACCCCTGGGCAGGCAGCGTCCCTCGGGGAGCTGTTTTTT
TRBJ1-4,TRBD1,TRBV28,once,CASSSQGQGGEKLFF,TGTGCCAGCAGTTCCCAAGGACAGGGCGGTGAAAAACTGTTTTTT
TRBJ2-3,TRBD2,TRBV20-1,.,CSAQRLAGGSDTQYF,TGCAGTGCACAAAGGCTAGCGGGGGGATCAGATACGCAGTATTTT
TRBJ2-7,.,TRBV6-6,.,CASSYSNYGDLGKQYF,TGTGCCAGCAGTTACTCGAATTACGGCGATCTGGGCAAGCAGTACTTC
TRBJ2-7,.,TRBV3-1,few,CASSQESTVPYEQYF,TGTGCCAGCAGCCAAGAATCGACAGTTCCCTACGAGCAGTACTTC
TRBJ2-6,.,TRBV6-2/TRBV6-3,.,CASARALHRSSGANVLTF,TGTGCCAGCGCTAGAGCACTTCACAGATCCTCTGGGGCCAACGTCCTGACTTTC
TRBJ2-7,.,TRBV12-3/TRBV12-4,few,CASANGGPSYEQYF,TGTGCCAGCGCCAACGGGGGGCCCTCCTACGAGCAGTACTTC
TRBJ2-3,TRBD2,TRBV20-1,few,CSARASGGGGTQYF,TGCAGTGCTAGAGCCAGCGGGGGGGGAGGTACGCAGTATTTT
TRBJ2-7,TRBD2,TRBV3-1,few,CASSQGSRGGRYEQYF,TGTGCCAGCAGCCAAGGCTCCCGGGGGGGCCGTTACGAGCAGTACTTC
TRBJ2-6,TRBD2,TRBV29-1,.,CSVASGGAGANVLTF,TGCAGCGTTGCAAGCGGGGGGGCTGGGGCCAACGTCCTGACTTTC
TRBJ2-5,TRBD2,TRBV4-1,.,CASSPIRTSGGEQETQYF,TGCGCCAGCAGCCCGATACGGACTAGCGGGGGGGAGCAAGAGACCCAGTACTTC
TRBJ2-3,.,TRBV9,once,CASSPRGGRPTTDTQYF,TGTGCCAGCAGCCCCCGAGGTGGACGGCCAACAACAGATACGCAGTATTTT
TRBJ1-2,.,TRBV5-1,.,CASSSSGAFEGGYTF,TGCGCCAGCAGCTCCTCTGGGGCCTTCGAGGGAGGCTACACCTTC
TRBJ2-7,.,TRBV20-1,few,CSATAIGVSTYEQYF,TGCAGTGCTACCGCGATTGGCGTTTCTACCTACGAGCAGTACTTC
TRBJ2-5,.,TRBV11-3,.,CASSSVLPSGETQYF,TGTGCCAGCAGCTCAGTCCTACCGTCCGGAGAGACCCAGTACTTC
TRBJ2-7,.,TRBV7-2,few,CASSLDRVAYEQYF,TGTGCCAGCAGCTTAGACAGGGTGGCCTACGAGCAGTACTTC
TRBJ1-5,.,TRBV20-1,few,CSASSQGFIQPQHF,TGCAGTGCTAGTAGCCAGGGGTTCATTCAGCCCCAGCATTTT
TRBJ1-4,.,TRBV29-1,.,CSVPGPATNEKLFF,TGCAGCGTTCCGGGTCCTGCAACTAATGAAAAACTGTTTTTT
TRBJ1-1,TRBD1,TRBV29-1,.,CSVSGGGGFTEAFF,TGCAGCGTCTCAGGGGGCGGTGGATTCACTGAAGCTTTCTTT
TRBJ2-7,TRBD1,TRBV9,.,CASSVGMGQSPYEQYF,TGTGCCAGCAGCGTAGGCATGGGACAGAGCCCCTACGAGCAGTACTTC
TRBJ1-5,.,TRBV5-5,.,CASSFVAGPNQPQHF,TGTGCCAGCAGCTTTGTCGCAGGGCCCAATCAGCCCCAGCATTTT
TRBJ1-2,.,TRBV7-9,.,CASSPHTTGYTF,TGTGCCAGCAGCCCCCATACAACAGGCTACACCTTC
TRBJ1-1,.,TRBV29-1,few,CSGALGVNTEAFF,TGCAGCGGTGCTTTGGGGGTTAACACTGAAGCTTTCTTT
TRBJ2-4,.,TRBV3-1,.,CASSHYRDAKNIQYF,TGTGCCAGCAGCCACTACAGGGATGCCAAAAACATTCAGTACTTC
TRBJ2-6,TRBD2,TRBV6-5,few,CASSYLGLAGGRSSGANVLTF,TGTGCCAGCAGTTACTTAGGACTAGCGGGGGGGCGGTCCTCTGGGGCCAACGTCCTGACTTTC
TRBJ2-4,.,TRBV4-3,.,CASSQELQNFDIQYF,TGCGCCAGCAGCCAAGAGTTGCAGAATTTCGACATTCAGTACTTC
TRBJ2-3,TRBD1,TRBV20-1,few,CSAEPIPGQGGADTQYF,TGCAGTGCTGAGCCAATCCCGGGACAGGGGGGGGCAGATACGCAGTATTTT
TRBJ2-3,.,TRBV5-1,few,CASSGHDSTDTQYF,TGCGCCAGCTCAGGACATGACTCCACAGATACGCAGTATTTT
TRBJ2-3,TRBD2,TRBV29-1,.,CSVEDPSTSGVTDTQYF,TGCAGCGTTGAAGATCCTTCGACTAGCGGGGTCACAGATACGCAGTATTTT
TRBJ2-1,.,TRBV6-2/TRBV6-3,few,CASKDRAYNEQFF,TGTGCCAGCAAAGATAGGGCTTACAATGAGCAGTTCTTC
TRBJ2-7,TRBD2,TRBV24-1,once,CATSDAGTSGEYEQYF,TGTGCCACCAGTGACGCCGGGACTAGCGGAGAATACGAGCAGTACTTC
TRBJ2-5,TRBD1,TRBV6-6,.,CASSYTGQGSNEQYF,TGTGCCAGCAGTTACACCGGACAGGGCAGCAATGAGCAGTACTTC
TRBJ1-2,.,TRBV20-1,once,CSAPGTWANYGYTF,TGCAGTGCACCCGGGACATGGGCGAATTATGGCTACACCTTC
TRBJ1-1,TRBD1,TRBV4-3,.,CASSQEGIGQGRTEAFF,TGCGCCAGCAGCCAAGAAGGTATAGGACAGGGCCGGACTGAAGCTTTCTTT
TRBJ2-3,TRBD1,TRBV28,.,CASSLSQGAQDTQYF,TGTGCCAGCAGTTTATCCCAGGGGGCACAAGATACGCAGTATTTT
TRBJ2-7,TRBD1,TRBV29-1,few,CSVARTGRRLVYEQYF,TGCAGCGTGGCCCGGACAGGGCGGAGACTAGTCTACGAGCAGTACTTC
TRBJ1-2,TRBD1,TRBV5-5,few,CASSLSGQDYYGYTF,TGTGCCAGCAGCTTGAGCGGACAGGACTACTATGGCTACACCTTC
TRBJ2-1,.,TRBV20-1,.,CSARSVMGANEQFF,TGCAGTGCTAGGAGCGTCATGGGGGCCAATGAGCAGTTCTTC